The TCR beta chain described here comes from a study of blood T cell repertoires in COVID-19. Study overall: COVID-19 samples from acute and convalescent phases originated in the United States, Italy and Spain.

In the original workflow: Amplification of reference gene primers was used by the study to estimate nucleated cell counts. Produced via immunoSEQ multiplex PCR; TCRdb's table is partial and in-frame only. V, J and clone size were drawn from that table, and D and trimming were deduced from the DNA. The sample shows approximately 94,000 clones, approximately 87% of them seen only once. The CDR3 is 14 amino acids. V gave up 5 bases and J gave up 7 bases; unmatched junction bases: 6. Germline CDR1 reads MNHEY; CDR2 reads SVGAGI. The TCR sequence derives from a human donor in a cohort sampled during active COVID-19. Material for sequencing was peripheral blood. V gene TRBV6-5 combines with J gene TRBJ1-4, with 8 nucleotides matching TRBD1. The CDR3 sequence: CASSPQGAGEKLFF. Written as DNA, the CDR3 is TGTGCCAGCAGTCCCCAGGGGGCGGGTGAAAAACTGTTTTTT.